This TCR beta chain originates from a study of blood T cell repertoires in COVID-19. Across the study: Collection of acute and convalescent COVID-19 samples took place in the United States, Italy and Spain.

Cohort allocation depended upon clinical history that participants reported. This CDR3 comprises 15 residues. Trimming stripped 4 bases from V and 4 bases from J, with 17 bases between. CDR1 and CDR2 from the germline V gene are SGDLS and YYNGEE. Authors' data handling: Amplified reference gene primers provided the basis for estimating nucleated cell counts. Sequencing was performed with immunoSEQ multiplex PCR; in TCRdb, only in-frame clones are kept and a portion is missing. The D gene and trimming were derived from the DNA, and the V and J assignments and clone size from that table. The table shows 130,000 to 150,000 clones, with roughly 80% occurring only once.

V usage is TRBV9 and J usage is TRBJ1-2, with a weak D call TRBD1 (5 bases). This clonotype originated in a man aged 45 to 65 who had recovered from COVID-19. Sequenced input: PBMCs or T cells enriched from blood (not recorded which). CDR3 bases: TGTGCCAGCAGCCCGCGGGGGGGGTCGAGCTATGGCTACACCTTC. The encoded protein is CASSPRGGSSYGYTF.